The next 2 T cell receptor beta chains were all read from a single sample in a study of blood T cell repertoires in COVID-19 (TCRdb year 2020). The library was generated by the immunoSEQ multiplex PCR assay. This is the immuneACCESS table as TCRdb keeps it, with only in-frame sequences that have V and J called. A part of the clones is gone; compared with another copy, unresolved V genes explain less than half, and the rest is unexplained. Counted in this sample were around 300,000 clones; around nine tenths of them appeared once. Roughly 2.6% of the sample is taken by the ten largest. Material: PBMCs or T cells enriched from blood (not recorded which). The source is a woman aged 18-29 years who had recovered from COVID-19.

This chain connects TRBV24-1 to TRBJ2-2; D may be TRBD1 (6 bases). The germline gives CDR1 KGHDR, CDR2 SFDVKD. V lost 2 bases, J lost 0 bases, and 12 bases lay in between. The CDR3 has 17 amino acids. CDR3 protein: CATSDSPTGPNTGELFF. The DNA of the CDR3 is TGTGCCACCAGTGATTCGCCTACAGGGCCGAACACCGGGGAGCTGTTTTTT.

Regarding this clone: Germline is not matched at one junction end, which may reflect a read error. This chain uses TRBV7-2 with TRBJ1-5, with 8 bases aligning to TRBD1. Germline assignment: CDR1 SGHTA and CDR2 FQGNSA. The CDR3 has 15 amino acids. The CDR3, as DNA: TGTGCCAGCACCTTACGACAGGGGACGGAGCAGCCCCAGCATTTT. Protein sequence: CASTLRQGTEQPQHF.